These 26 T cell receptor beta chains were all obtained from the same sample, sequenced in a study of shared clonotypes between healthy human individuals. Repertoires were generated with immunoSEQ multiplex PCR, while TCRdb's copy carries only in-frame clones and drops some. In the table there are 2,500,000 or so clones, less than 95% of which are singletons. Sequences were obtained from naive CD4+ T cells from PBMCs. Subset in this sample: CD45RA+ positively selected. These TCRs come from a man aged 18 to 35 in good health. Some clones in this sample may be carry-over from other donors' samples.

This chain links TRBV2 with TRBJ2-3; D is unresolved. This CDR3 spans 15 amino acids. V was pared by 1 base and J by 0 bases, with 8 bases between. Germline loops: CDR1 SNHLY, CDR2 FYNNEI. CDR3 coding DNA: TGTGCCAGCAGTGAAGAACTACTAAGCACAGATACGCAGTATTTT. Translation: CASSEELLSTDTQYF.

The chain carries TRBV4-2 and TRBJ2-3; 8 nucleotides match TRBD2. The CDR3 has 16 amino acids. The J segment lost 8 bases and the V segment lost 3 bases, leaving 13 bases of the junction unmatched. In germline, CDR1 is LGHNA, CDR2 YNFKEQ. The CDR3, as DNA: TGTGCCAGCAGCCAGTCAACTAGCGGTAGGGGCGTTACGCAGTATTTT. As protein: CASSQSTSGRGVTQYF.

The chain is built from TRBV28 and TRBJ1-5, with 9 nucleotides matching TRBD1. Looked up from germline, CDR1 is MDHEN and CDR2 is SYDVKM. The CDR3 sequence is 15 residues long. V lost 4 bases and J lost 6; bases outside the gene matches: 7. The CDR3 coding sequence is TGTGCCAGCAGTTCGGGACAGGGAAAAAGTCAGCCCCAGCATTTT. Translation gives CASSSGQGKSQPQHF. Full variable domain (missing parts from reference TRBV28 and TRBJ1-5): DVKVTQSSRYLVKRTGEKVFLECVQDMDHENMFWYRQDPGLGLRLIYFSYDVKMKEKGDIPEGYSVSREKKERFSLILESASTNQTSMYLCASSSGQGKSQPQHFGDGTRLSIL.

Turning to this clone: Different DNA sequences within this sample yield the same CDR3. CDR3 residues: CASSPLLQETQYF. CDR3 nucleotides: TGTGCCAGCTCACCACTACTTCAAGAGACCCAGTACTTC. J is TRBJ2-5 and V is TRBV18; D uncertain. The germline gives CDR1 KGHSH, CDR2 LQKENI. The CDR3 contains 13 residues. V was trimmed by 1 base and J by 2 bases, leaving 5 bases between them.

The gene calls are TRBV28 and TRBJ2-6; the D gene could be TRBD1 or TRBD2 (5 bases each). Trimming removed 5 bases from V and 1 base from J, with 30 bases in between. This CDR3 is built from 22 residues. Germline lookup yields CDR1 MDHEN and CDR2 SYDVKM. The CDR3 sequence is CASSAPPGRGGGWGSGANVLTF. The CDR3 DNA follows: TGTGCCAGCAGTGCCCCTCCGGGACGAGGCGGTGGGTGGGGTTCTGGGGCCAACGTCCTGACTTTC.

The chain links TRBV6-5 to TRBJ1-2; D gene uncertain. Germline lookup yields CDR1 MNHEY and CDR2 SVGAGI. This CDR3 has 13 residues. V was trimmed by 6 bases and J by 4 bases, leaving 12 bases between them. CDR3 sequence (DNA): TGTGCCAGCAGCTGGACCGGAATCTATGGCTACACCTTC. This encodes CASSWTGIYGYTF.

The chain couples TRBV5-1 to TRBJ2-7, with D maybe TRBD1 (6 bases). The CDR3 spans 13 residues. V was shortened by 5 bases and J by 8 bases, with 17 bases between the two germline ends. CDR1 is SGHRS and CDR2 is YFSETQ in the germline V gene. The CDR3 here is CASRRQDLPQQYF. The CDR3 DNA follows: TGCGCCAGCAGACGACAGGATCTTCCCCAGCAGTACTTC.

As DNA, the CDR3 is TGCAGTGCTAGATCGGCAGATACGCAGTATTTT. Amino acid sequence: CSARSADTQYF. The chain carries TRBV20-1 and TRBJ2-3; unclear D gene. The CDR3 runs to 11 residues. Germline-derived CDR1 and CDR2 are DFQATT and SNEGSKA (reference sequence). V dropped 2 bases and J dropped 4 bases, with 4 bases sitting between them.

The J gene is TRBJ2-7, the V gene TRBV6-5, with a weak D call TRBD2 (6 bases). CDR3 size: 15 residues. Trimming took 2 bases from V and 2 from J, leaving 13 bases between them. Per germline, CDR1 MNHEY and CDR2 SVGAGI. The CDR3 here is CASSYDLARAYEQYF. In DNA, the CDR3 is TGTGCCAGCAGTTACGACCTAGCGCGAGCCTACGAGCAGTACTTC.

The V and J genes are TRBV28 and TRBJ2-1; D not resolved. Germline V lookup: CDR1 MDHEN, CDR2 SYDVKM. Trimming took 7 bases from V and 4 from J, leaving 23 bases between them. The CDR3 runs 17 residues. CDR3 residues: CASNRFLDALNYNEQFF. CDR3 nucleotide sequence: TGTGCCAGCAACAGATTTCTAGACGCCCTGAATTACAATGAGCAGTTCTTC.

The chain joins TRBV9 to TRBJ1-4; 8 bases line up with TRBD1. The CDR3 is 13 residues long. The V gene's germline CDR1 is SGDLS and CDR2 YYNGEE. V dropped 5 bases and J dropped 7; count of bases not matched to a gene: 4. CDR3 loop: CASSRQGSEKLFF. The CDR3 DNA reads TGTGCCAGCAGTCGACAGGGGAGTGAAAAACTGTTTTTT.

In this sample, this clone turned up once. The genes are TRBV6-5 and TRBJ2-2; either TRBD1 or TRBD2 may supply D (5 bases each). V gave up 2 bases and J gave up 3 bases, with 10 bases separating them. The CDR3 length is 15 residues. Germline V gives CDR1 MNHEY, CDR2 SVGAGI. The chain's CDR3 is CASSYGGADTGELFF. CDR3 nucleotides: TGTGCCAGCAGTTACGGGGGTGCGGACACCGGGGAGCTGTTTTTT.

This CDR3 reads CASSLSADGGYTF. CDR3 bases: TGTGCCAGCAGTTTATCGGCCGACGGGGGCTACACCTTC. The chain joins TRBV28 to TRBJ1-2; D ambiguous. The CDR3 contains 13 residues. Between the trimmed V and J ends, which lost 1 base and 8 bases, there was a span of 11 bases. Germline-derived CDR1 and CDR2 are MDHEN and SYDVKM.

This sequence joins TRBV30 and TRBJ2-4; D might be TRBD2 (5 bases). Germline loops: CDR1 GTSNPN, CDR2 SVGIG (reference sequence). The ends were cut back, 3 bases at V and 6 bases at J, with 18 bases in the middle. This CDR3 contains 15 residues. This chain's CDR3 is CAWSPKTNPGNIQYF. The CDR3 DNA reads as TGTGCCTGGAGCCCAAAGACTAACCCGGGAAACATTCAGTACTTC. The full variable domain, its missing parts supplied by reference TRBV30 and TRBJ2-4, is SQTIHQWPATLVQPVGSPLSLECTVEGTSNPNLYWYRQAAGRGLQLLFYSVGIGQISSEVPQNLSASRPQDRQFILSSKKLLLSDSGFYLCAWSPKTNPGNIQYFGAGTRLSVL.

J is TRBJ1-6 and V is TRBV30, with a possible D match to TRBD1 (5 bases). Trimming pared 1 base from V and 10 bases from J, leaving 14 bases between. The CDR3 runs to 14 residues. Per the germline V gene, CDR1 is GTSNPN and CDR2 is SVGIG (reference sequence). The DNA of the CDR3 is TGTGCCTGGAGTGGGGCAGGGCTACAATCACCCCTCCACTTT. As protein: CAWSGAGLQSPLHF.

The V and J genes are TRBV19 and TRBJ1-5; D remains unclear. CDR1 is LNHDA and CDR2 is SQIVND in the germline V gene (reference sequence). The ends were cut back, 6 bases at V and 7 bases at J, with 16 bases in the middle. There are 14 residues in the CDR3. CDR3 DNA sequence: TGTGCCAGTAGATTACTAGGGTTAGGCCAGCCCCAGCATTTT. It is translated as CASRLLGLGQPQHF.

With regard to this clone: Different DNA sequences within this sample yield the same CDR3. This chain uses TRBV28 with TRBJ1-5; D gene uncertain. V lost 7 bases and J lost 6, with 7 bases in between. Germline CDR1 and CDR2: MDHEN and SYDVKM. The CDR3 runs 11 residues. As DNA, the CDR3 is TGTGCCAGCAAGGGAGGTCAGCCCCAGCATTTT. Its protein is CASKGGQPQHF.

The CDR3 sequence is CASSYSVEGGYTF. CDR3 bases: TGTGCCAGCAGTTACTCGGTGGAAGGGGGCTACACCTTC. This sequence joins TRBV6-5 and TRBJ1-2; the D is unclear. V shed 0 bases and J shed 8 bases, with 10 bases lying between them. The CDR3 consists of 13 residues. The germline CDR1 and CDR2 sequences are MNHEY and SVGAGI.

The gene calls are TRBV28 and TRBJ2-2, with 7 positions matching TRBD2. This CDR3 contains 18 residues. Germline assignment: CDR1 MDHEN and CDR2 SYDVKM. Trimming at V came to 4 bases and at J to 1 base, leaving 12 bases not matched to a gene. This chain's CDR3 is CASSSLLAGVRNTGELFF. The CDR3 DNA reads as TGTGCCAGCAGTTCTCTCCTGGCGGGGGTGAGGAACACCGGGGAGCTGTTTTTT. Full variable domain (remainder filled in from reference TRBV28 and TRBJ2-2): DVKVTQSSRYLVKRTGEKVFLECVQDMDHENMFWYRQDPGLGLRLIYFSYDVKMKEKGDIPEGYSVSREKKERFSLILESASTNQTSMYLCASSSLLAGVRNTGELFFGEGSRLTVL.

The chain carries TRBV18 and TRBJ1-1; 9 bases agree with TRBD1. V lost 6 bases to trimming and J lost 5 bases; unmatched junction nucleotides: 13. CDR1 KGHSH and CDR2 LQKENI come from the germline V gene. This CDR3 is built from 16 residues. The CDR3 nucleotides read TGTGCCAGCTCGCCCAAAAACAGGGGGCTAGAGACTGAAGCTTTCTTT. It encodes CASSPKNRGLETEAFF.

This clone occurred a few times. V gene TRBV19 combines with J gene TRBJ1-1; 8 bases align to TRBD1. Per germline, CDR1 LNHDA and CDR2 SQIVND (reference sequence). Trimming cost V 4 bases and J 7 bases; bases outside gene matches: 8. CDR3 length: 14 amino acids. CDR3 DNA: TGTGCCAGTAGTACTCTGGACAGGGCTGGTGAAGCTTTCTTT. It specifies CASSTLDRAGEAFF.

The DNA for the CDR3 is TGTGCCAGCAGCACCCGGACGGACAGCTCCTACGAGCAGTACTTC. Translating it yields CASSTRTDSSYEQYF. The gene calls are TRBV5-4 and TRBJ2-7, with D tentatively TRBD1 (6 bases). There are 15 residues in the CDR3. Germline assignment: CDR1 SGHNT and CDR2 YYREEE (reference sequence). Trimming took 4 bases from V and 0 from J, leaving 14 bases between them.

V gene TRBV18 combines with J gene TRBJ2-5, with a tentative D call TRBD2 (6 bases). Trimming removed 2 bases from V and 5 bases from J, with 12 bases in between. The CDR3 consists of 14 residues. Germline V gene data show CDR1 as KGHSH and CDR2 as LQKENI. CDR3 residues: CASSPVAGRETQYF. CDR3 DNA: TGTGCCAGCTCACCAGTCGCAGGGAGGGAGACCCAGTACTTC.

This clone was seen only a few times. The rearrangement links TRBV6-4 to TRBJ1-1; 7 bases align to TRBD1. With 4 bases clipped from V and 10 bases from J, the junction kept 3 bases outside the gene matches. From germline, CDR1 is MRHNA and CDR2 SNTAGT. CDR3 size: 11 residues. CDR3 sequence (DNA): TGTGCCAGCAGTGGAGGGGGCCTAGCTTTCTTT. Translated, it gives CASSGGGLAFF.

This clone has only one observation. The gene calls are TRBV18 and TRBJ2-5, with D hard to call. Germline lookup yields CDR1 KGHSH and CDR2 LQKENI. CDR3 length: 13 amino acids. V was pared by 8 bases and J by 5 bases, with 15 bases between. This CDR3 is CASPRGLEETQYF. CDR3 coding DNA: TGTGCCAGCCCTCGCGGCCTGGAGGAGACCCAGTACTTC.

The gene calls are TRBV6-1 and TRBJ1-2; D not resolved. Germline-derived CDR1 and CDR2 are MNHNS and SASEGT. Trimming cost V 4 bases and J 3 bases, with 9 bases left between them. This CDR3 comprises 13 residues. CDR3 sequence (DNA): TGTGCCAGCAGTGTTGAGGGCCACTATGGCTACACCTTC. Residues: CASSVEGHYGYTF.